The 18 T cell receptor beta chains in this list originate from one sample, sequenced in a study of cytomegalovirus exposure and HLA in healthy donors. Primers for the PCR totalled 60 Vbeta and 13 Jbeta. Sequenced by immunoSEQ multiplex PCR; TCRdb stores in-frame clones only, minus some. The data contain just under 65,000 clones, about 82% of them singletons. Sequencing was carried out using PBMCs. All receptors derive from a woman between 25 and 40 years old in good health and CMV-seronegative.

The chain carries TRBV25-1 and TRBJ1-1, with 7 nucleotides matching TRBD1. This CDR3 is 15 amino acids long. After removal of 4 bases from V and 6 bases from J, the junction contained 11 bases not matched to a gene. Germline V gene sequence: CDR1 MGHDK, CDR2 SYGVNS. CDR3 nucleotides: TGTGCCAGCAGTGTTAACAGGGGAACGAAGGCTGAAGCTTTCTTT. Residues: CASSVNRGTKAEAFF.

The rearrangement uses TRBV29-1 and TRBJ2-5; 7 bases map to TRBD2. Per the germline V gene, CDR1 is SQVTM and CDR2 is ANQGSEA. V lost 6 bases, J lost 3 bases, and 16 bases stayed unmatched. CDR3 length: 16 residues. The CDR3 coding sequence is TGCAGCGTCCACCCTCGGCGGGACTATACCAAAGAGACCCAGTACTTC. The encoded protein is CSVHPRRDYTKETQYF.

The J gene is TRBJ2-1, the V gene TRBV27; 12 nucleotides align to TRBD2. J gave up 7 bases and V 5 bases, and 6 bases lay outside the gene matches. The CDR3 sequence is 15 residues long. The germline gives CDR1 MNHEY, CDR2 SMNVEV (reference sequence). This chain's CDR3 is CASSPTSGGRNEQFF. The CDR3 DNA reads TGTGCCAGCAGTCCAACTAGCGGGGGGAGGAATGAGCAGTTCTTC.

This chain links TRBV6-1 with TRBJ1-2; no reliable D call. The length of the CDR3 is 11 residues. Trimming removed 11 bases from V and 4 bases from J, with 11 bases in between. Germline loops: CDR1 MNHNS, CDR2 SASEGT. The CDR3 protein is CAAELSYGYTF. Written as DNA, the CDR3 is TGTGCCGCGGAACTGTCCTATGGCTACACCTTC.

The rearrangement joins TRBV2 to TRBJ2-7; D unresolved. This CDR3 comprises 15 residues. V was cut by 2 bases and J by 2 bases, with 13 bases left in between. The V gene's germline CDR1 is SNHLY and CDR2 FYNNEI. As DNA, the CDR3 is TGTGCCAGCAGTGAACGGGTAGCCTACACCTACGAGCAGTACTTC. This encodes CASSERVAYTYEQYF. Full variable domain (outside the CDR3, taken from reference TRBV2 and TRBJ2-7): EPEVTQTPSHQVTQMGQEVILRCVPISNHLYFYWYRQILGQKVEFLVSFYNNEISEKSEIFDDQFSVERPDGSNFTLKIRSTKLEDSAMYFCASSERVAYTYEQYFGPGTRLTVT.

The chain combines TRBV7-9 with TRBJ2-7, with 7 bases lining up with TRBD1. The germline V gene encodes CDR1 SEHNR and CDR2 FQNEAQ (reference sequence). The V gene end was trimmed by 5 bases and the J gene end by 0 bases; junction bases not matched to a gene: 7. The CDR3 extends over 15 amino acids. CDR3 residues: CASSLGTESSYEQYF. For the CDR3, the DNA is TGTGCCAGCAGCCTTGGGACAGAGAGCTCCTACGAGCAGTACTTC.

The rearrangement links TRBV6-5 to TRBJ2-5; 10 nucleotides agree with TRBD2. The CDR3 spans 16 residues. Unmatched junction bases numbered 7, after V lost 3 bases and J lost 3 bases. Germline CDR1 is MNHEY and CDR2 is SVGAGI. CDR3 in DNA: TGTGCCAGCAGTTATACGGCCAGCGGGGGGGAAGAGACCCAGTACTTC. Translated: CASSYTASGGEETQYF.

The chain joins TRBV9 to TRBJ1-1; D is perhaps TRBD1 (5 bases). The CDR3 sequence is 14 residues long. Germline V gene sequence: CDR1 SGDLS, CDR2 YYNGEE. Between the trimmed V and J ends, which lost 2 bases and 4 bases, there was a span of 12 bases. The CDR3 loop reads CASSVGQGSTEAFF. DNA of the CDR3: TGTGCCAGCAGCGTTGGTCAGGGTAGCACTGAAGCTTTCTTT.

The chain carries TRBV2 and TRBJ2-5; possibly TRBD2 for D (6 bases). V lost 5 bases and J 7 bases, leaving 11 bases between the germline ends. Germline CDR1 and CDR2: SNHLY and FYNNEI. The CDR3 runs to 12 residues. The CDR3 reads CASSLKEGTQYF. CDR3 bases: TGTGCCAGCAGTCTCAAGGAGGGGACCCAGTACTTC.

V is TRBV6-5 and J is TRBJ1-6; a possible D gene is TRBD1 (5 bases). The length of the CDR3 is 14 residues. Deletions cut 6 bases from V and 10 bases from J, with 16 bases between. Germline values: CDR1 MNHEY, CDR2 SVGAGI. The CDR3 reads CASSLTETWSPLHF. The DNA of the CDR3 is TGTGCCAGCAGCCTGACAGAGACGTGGTCACCCCTCCACTTT.

The chain employs TRBV6-1 and TRBJ1-2; 10 bases are shared with TRBD1. The CDR3 is 15 amino acids. V dropped 3 bases and J dropped 4; count of bases not matched to a gene: 5. Looked up from germline, CDR1 is MNHNS and CDR2 is SASEGT. The CDR3 region has the DNA TGTGCCAGCAGTGACGGGACAGGGGAAAGCTATGGCTACACCTTC. This translates into CASSDGTGESYGYTF.

The chain joins TRBV4-1 to TRBJ2-7, with 7 bases lining up with TRBD1. V gave up 9 bases and J gave up 6 bases; unmatched junction bases: 5. There are 11 residues in the CDR3. Germline loops: CDR1 MGHRA, CDR2 YSYEKL. For the CDR3, the DNA is TGCGCCAGTGGGGACAGCGGCGAGCAGTACTTC. It translates to CASGDSGEQYF.

The chain is built from TRBV6-5 and TRBJ1-2; maybe TRBD1 (6 bases). CDR3 length: 14 amino acids. V dropped 2 bases and J dropped 7 bases, with 14 bases sitting between them. Looked up from germline, CDR1 is MNHEY and CDR2 is SVGAGI. The CDR3, as DNA: TGTGCCAGCAGTTACCGGATGGGGGCGCTTGGCTACACCTTC. Translation: CASSYRMGALGYTF.

This chain connects TRBV19 to TRBJ2-5; the match to TRBD1 covers 8 bases. Germline trimming cut 4 bases from V and 10 bases from J; bases unmatched to any gene: 11. This CDR3 has 14 amino acids. Germline lookup yields CDR1 LNHDA and CDR2 SQIVND (reference sequence). CDR3: CASSRIGQGSGQYF. DNA for the CDR3: TGTGCCAGTAGTAGGATCGGACAGGGCTCGGGCCAGTACTTC. Drawing the rest from reference TRBV19 and TRBJ2-5, the complete variable domain is DGGITQSPKYLFRKEGQNVTLSCEQNLNHDAMYWYRQDPGQGLRLIYYSQIVNDFQKGDIAEGYSVSREKKESFPLTVTSAQKNPTAFYLCASSRIGQGSGQYFGPGTRLLVL.

J is TRBJ2-7 and V is TRBV30; no firm D call. Trimming took 4 bases from V and 2 from J, leaving 6 bases between them. The length of the CDR3 is 11 residues. CDR1 and CDR2 from the germline V gene are GTSNPN and SVGIG (reference sequence). The CDR3 nucleotides are TGTGCCTGGATTGGAGCCTACGAGCAGTACTTC. Encoded protein: CAWIGAYEQYF. The full variable domain, with the rest looked up from reference TRBV30 and TRBJ2-7, is SQTIHQWPATLVQPVGSPLSLECTVEGTSNPNLYWYRQAAGRGLQLLFYSVGIGQISSEVPQNLSASRPQDRQFILSSKKLLLSDSGFYLCAWIGAYEQYFGPGTRLTVT.

The gene calls are TRBV5-1 and TRBJ1-1; no clear D gene. V gave up 4 bases and J gave up 1 base, with 11 bases separating them. The CDR3 covers 14 residues. Looked up from germline, CDR1 is SGHRS and CDR2 is YFSETQ. The CDR3 coding sequence is TGCGCCAGCAGCGCAGGCGGAGGGAACACTGAAGCTTTCTTT. Its translation: CASSAGGGNTEAFF.

This chain joins TRBV7-6 and TRBJ2-1, with D perhaps matching TRBD2 (5 bases). The germline V and J ends were trimmed by 3 bases and 0 bases, with 9 bases remaining between them. The CDR3 consists of 15 residues. Germline CDR1 is SGHVS and CDR2 is FNYEAQ. The CDR3 sequence: CASSLDWSSYNEQFF. Here the CDR3 DNA reads TGTGCCAGCAGCTTGGACTGGAGCTCCTACAATGAGCAGTTCTTC.

The V and J genes are TRBV6-1 and TRBJ1-5; maybe TRBD1 (6 bases). The CDR3 has 15 residues. Germline assignment: CDR1 MNHNS and CDR2 SASEGT. Trimming cost V 3 bases and J 5 bases, with 14 bases left between them. CDR3 in amino acids: CASSDFGRGHQPQHF. The DNA of the CDR3 is TGTGCCAGCAGTGATTTTGGCAGGGGTCATCAGCCCCAGCATTTT.